Listed below are T cell receptor beta chains from one sample, sequenced in a study of shared T cell receptors in the human thymus. Clones were read by immunoSEQ multiplex PCR, and TCRdb kept only the in-frame ones, dropping some. The table records 650,000 to 950,000 clones, around 85% of them present only once. These data were also reused for a study on human thymus T cells.

Sequencing was carried out using thymocytes. These receptors all come from a girl less than two years old with a congenital heart defect. The CDR3 runs from the conserved cysteine through the conserved F or W. Fields, in order: clone size, V gene, J gene, D gene, CDR3 length, CDR3 DNA, CDR3 protein. The D gene is left open where the match is weak. Size values are once, few and many counts, or a class for expanded clones, and some rows have none.

clone_size: -
v_call: TRBV6-5
j_call: TRBJ1-1
d_call: -
cdr3_length: 15
cdr3_nt: TGTGCCAGCAGTTACTCGTATGCAGGGAACACTGAAGCTTTCTTT
cdr3_aa: CASSYSYAGNTEAFF

clone_size: -
v_call: TRBV4-1
j_call: TRBJ2-1
d_call: TRBD1
cdr3_length: 17
cdr3_nt: TGCGCCAGCAGCCAAGATAGGGGACAGGGACCTTACAATGAGCAGTTCTTC
cdr3_aa: CASSQDRGQGPYNEQFF

clone_size: -
v_call: TRBV13
j_call: TRBJ1-1
d_call: TRBD1
cdr3_length: 15
cdr3_nt: TGTGCCAGCAGCCACCGACAGGGGTGGGTCACTGAAGCTTTCTTT
cdr3_aa: CASSHRQGWVTEAFF

clone_size: -
v_call: TRBV4-2
j_call: TRBJ1-4
d_call: -
cdr3_length: 12
cdr3_nt: TGTGCCAGCAGCCGAACGGGTGGAAAACTGTTTTTT
cdr3_aa: CASSRTGGKLFF

clone_size: -
v_call: TRBV2
j_call: TRBJ1-4
d_call: TRBD1
cdr3_length: 19
cdr3_nt: TGTGCCAGCCGCCGAAAAAGCAGGGGGCGGGAGGGCACTAATGAAAAACTGTTTTTT
cdr3_aa: CASRRKSRGREGTNEKLFF

clone_size: -
v_call: TRBV5-1
j_call: TRBJ2-5
d_call: -
cdr3_length: 17
cdr3_nt: TGCGCCAGCAGCATTGCCCCGGGACATACGCCCCAAGAGACCCAGTACTTC
cdr3_aa: CASSIAPGHTPQETQYF

clone_size: -
v_call: TRBV4-3
j_call: TRBJ1-2
d_call: TRBD1
cdr3_length: 17
cdr3_nt: TGCGCCAGCAGCCAAACAGGGGGCTTGAGACCTATTGATGGCTACACCTTC
cdr3_aa: CASSQTGGLRPIDGYTF

clone_size: -
v_call: TRBV5-4
j_call: TRBJ2-4
d_call: TRBD1
cdr3_length: 17
cdr3_nt: TGTGCCAGCAGCACCCGGACAGGGGACTATCATAGAAACATTCAGTACTTC
cdr3_aa: CASSTRTGDYHRNIQYF

clone_size: -
v_call: TRBV19
j_call: TRBJ2-3
d_call: TRBD2
cdr3_length: 17
cdr3_nt: TGTGCCAGTAGACCACTAAGCGGGACGGAGAGCACAGATACGCAGTATTTT
cdr3_aa: CASRPLSGTESTDTQYF

clone_size: -
v_call: TRBV5-1
j_call: TRBJ2-3
d_call: -
cdr3_length: 10
cdr3_nt: TGCGCCAGCCGCGGAGATACGCAGTATTTT
cdr3_aa: CASRGDTQYF

clone_size: -
v_call: TRBV5-1
j_call: TRBJ1-1
d_call: -
cdr3_length: 16
cdr3_nt: TGCGCCAGCAGCTTGATTATGGCAGGGGTGAACACTGAAGCTTTCTTT
cdr3_aa: CASSLIMAGVNTEAFF

clone_size: -
v_call: TRBV27
j_call: TRBJ2-2
d_call: TRBD1
cdr3_length: 19
cdr3_nt: TGTGCCAGCAAGAGTTGCGCTAAATCACCAGGGGGAAACACCGGGGAGCTGTTTTTT
cdr3_aa: CASKSCAKSPGGNTGELFF

clone_size: -
v_call: TRBV5-1
j_call: TRBJ2-2
d_call: -
cdr3_length: 16
cdr3_nt: TGCGCCAGCAGCTTGGGGGGCAGGATCGACACCGGGGAGCTGTTTTTT
cdr3_aa: CASSLGGRIDTGELFF

clone_size: once
v_call: TRBV28
j_call: TRBJ1-2
d_call: -
cdr3_length: 16
cdr3_nt: TGTGCCAGCCTTCCACCGGGACACCAACTGCGGTATGGCTACACCTTC
cdr3_aa: CASLPPGHQLRYGYTF

clone_size: -
v_call: TRBV6-5
j_call: TRBJ2-1
d_call: TRBD2
cdr3_length: 16
cdr3_nt: TGTGCCAGCAGTTCCGGGGGGGCCCCCTCCTACAATGAGCAGTTCTTC
cdr3_aa: CASSSGGAPSYNEQFF

clone_size: -
v_call: TRBV19
j_call: TRBJ2-7
d_call: -
cdr3_length: 11
cdr3_nt: TGTGCCAGTAGAGCGCGGGACGAGCAGTACTTC
cdr3_aa: CASRARDEQYF

clone_size: once
v_call: TRBV28
j_call: TRBJ2-7
d_call: TRBD2
cdr3_length: 14
cdr3_nt: TGTGCCAGCAGTTTATGGAGCGGGAGCTACGAGCAGTACTTC
cdr3_aa: CASSLWSGSYEQYF

clone_size: -
v_call: TRBV19
j_call: TRBJ1-5
d_call: -
cdr3_length: 12
cdr3_nt: TGTGCCAGTAGGGGCGGCAATCAGCCCCAGCATTTT
cdr3_aa: CASRGGNQPQHF

clone_size: -
v_call: TRBV5-1
j_call: TRBJ2-5
d_call: -
cdr3_length: 13
cdr3_nt: TGCGCCAGCAGCTTGGTGGCTCAAGAGACCCAGTACTTC
cdr3_aa: CASSLVAQETQYF

clone_size: -
v_call: TRBV4-3
j_call: TRBJ2-7
d_call: -
cdr3_length: 15
cdr3_nt: TGCGCCAGCAGCCCCAAGCATCGAAATTTTTACGAGCAGTACTTC
cdr3_aa: CASSPKHRNFYEQYF

clone_size: -
v_call: TRBV5-4
j_call: TRBJ1-2
d_call: -
cdr3_length: 13
cdr3_nt: TGTGCCAGCAGCGGCGTCCCAGGCGAAGGCTACACCTTC
cdr3_aa: CASSGVPGEGYTF